This passage covers 25 T cell receptor beta chains from one sample sequenced in a study of long-term antiretroviral therapy in people with HIV. It was version v3.0 of the immunoSEQ assay that was run at survey level. Produced via immunoSEQ multiplex PCR; TCRdb's table is partial and in-frame only. Of about 17,000 clones in the sample, about 81% were seen once. Sequences were derived from unsorted PBMCs, sampled 0.3 years after starting antiretroviral therapy. Source of these receptors: a man aged 18 to 29 with HIV.

This clone turned up a few times. J is TRBJ2-7 and V is TRBV11-2; D is perhaps TRBD1 (5 bases). The CDR3 consists of 14 residues. Germline V gives CDR1 SGHAT, CDR2 FQNNGV. With 3 bases removed from V and 2 bases from J, the gap between germline ends came to 11 bases. The CDR3 sequence is CASSFRAEPYEQYF. CDR3 DNA sequence: TGTGCCAGCAGCTTCAGGGCCGAGCCCTACGAGCAGTACTTC.

The chain has TRBV5-1 and TRBJ2-5; no reliable D call. The germline V gene has CDR1 SGHRS and CDR2 YFSETQ. Trimming took 0 bases from V and 4 from J, leaving 7 bases between them. CDR3 length: 13 amino acids. The CDR3 spells CASSLGRRETQYF. In DNA form, the CDR3 reads TGCGCCAGCAGCTTGGGCCGTCGAGAGACCCAGTACTTC. Using reference TRBV5-1 and TRBJ2-5 for the parts outside the CDR3, the full variable domain is KAGVTQTPRYLIKTRGQQVTLSCSPISGHRSVSWYQQTPGQGLQFLFEYFSETQRNKGNFPGRFSGRQFSNSRSEMNVSTLELGDSALYLCASSLGRRETQYFGPGTRLLVL.

The V gene is TRBV6-5, the J gene TRBJ2-7; weak D call: TRBD1 (6 bases). CDR1 is MNHEY, CDR2 SVGAGI, per germline. Between the trimmed V and J ends, which lost 2 bases and 6 bases, there was a span of 11 bases. CDR3 length: 13 amino acids. CDR3 sequence (DNA): TGTGCCAGCAGTTACAACCACAGGGCCGAGCAGTACGTC. Protein: CASSYNHRAEQYV.

The genes are TRBV7-3 and TRBJ1-2; possible D gene TRBD1, 5 bases. Germline lookup yields CDR1 SGHTA and CDR2 FQGTGA. The CDR3 runs 14 residues. The V gene lost 1 base and the J gene lost 4 bases, with 10 bases spanning the gap. CDR3 coding DNA: TGTGCCAGCAGCTTAAGCGCGGGGCCCTATGGCTACACCTTC. This codes for CASSLSAGPYGYTF. The whole variable domain, filled in from reference TRBV7-3 and TRBJ1-2, reads GAGVSQTPSNKVTEKGKYVELRCDPISGHTALYWYRQSLGQGPEFLIYFQGTGAADDSGLPNDRFFAVRPEGSVSTLKIQRTERGDSAVYLCASSLSAGPYGYTFGSGTRLTVV.

The gene calls are TRBV7-9 and TRBJ1-3; possible D gene TRBD1, 6 bases. Germline V CDR1 and CDR2: SEHNR, FQNEAQ (reference sequence). The CDR3 is 15 residues long. Trimming left V 4 bases short and J 0 bases short, with 10 bases between. The CDR3 DNA reads as TGTGCCAGCAGCTCGACAGGAAACTCTGGAAACACCATATATTTT. Its translation is CASSSTGNSGNTIYF.

The chain recombines TRBV9 with TRBJ2-3; D call uncertain. The germline V and J ends were trimmed by 3 bases and 5 bases, with 4 bases remaining between them. This CDR3 has 11 residues. The germline CDR1 and CDR2 sequences are SGDLS and YYNGEE. The CDR3 bases are TGTGCCAGCAGCGCTAGAGATACGCAGTATTTT. It encodes CASSARDTQYF.

The V gene is TRBV6-5, the J gene TRBJ1-6; D is unclear. Germline values: CDR1 MNHEY, CDR2 SVGAGI. V was cut by 5 bases and J by 1 base, with 3 bases left in between. This CDR3 comprises 13 residues. The CDR3 here is CASSLSYNSPLHF. The CDR3 region has the DNA TGTGCCAGCAGTCTGTCCTATAATTCACCCCTCCACTTT.

This sequence joins TRBV2 and TRBJ1-1; no clear D. The length of the CDR3 is 13 residues. The ends were cut back, 0 bases at V and 10 bases at J, with 12 bases in the middle. From germline, CDR1 is SNHLY and CDR2 FYNNEI. The CDR3 nucleotides are TGTGCCAGCAGTGAAGCCGGGTCAGGAGCAGCTTTCTTT. Its protein product is CASSEAGSGAAFF.

This rearrangement joins TRBV2 to TRBJ1-1; possible D gene TRBD1, 5 bases. V lost 7 bases to trimming and J lost 8 bases, with 23 bases between them. This CDR3 comprises 15 residues. Germline V gene lookup returns CDR1 SNHLY and CDR2 FYNNEI. The CDR3 reads CASNSQGSLVDEAFF. CDR3 sequence (DNA): TGTGCCAGCAACAGCCAGGGCTCTCTTGTGGACGAAGCTTTCTTT.

The gene calls are TRBV6-1 and TRBJ2-5; a possible D gene is TRBD1 (6 bases). The CDR3 has 15 amino acids. V was trimmed by 3 bases and J by 0 bases, leaving 11 bases between them. Per the germline V gene, CDR1 is MNHNS and CDR2 is SASEGT. For the CDR3, the DNA is TGTGCCAGCAGTGAGGTAGGGGGTAACCAAGAGACCCAGTACTTC. This gives the protein CASSEVGGNQETQYF.

The chain uses TRBV6-4 and TRBJ2-3; the match to TRBD2 covers 9 bases. Per the germline V gene, CDR1 is MRHNA and CDR2 is SNTAGT. The junction had 4 bases not matched to a gene; V was cut back by 4 bases and J by 2 bases. The CDR3 consists of 15 residues. CDR3 bases: TGTGCCAGCAGTGTTGCGGGGGGGTACACAGATACGCAGTATTTT. Translating gives CASSVAGGYTDTQYF.

V is TRBV6-1 and J is TRBJ1-1; 7 positions agree with TRBD1. Germline CDR1 reads MNHNS; CDR2 reads SASEGT. The CDR3 has 14 amino acids. V gave up 10 bases and J gave up 0 bases; unmatched junction bases: 8. The CDR3 sequence: CAIRAGQMNTEAFF. The CDR3 coding sequence is TGTGCCATTCGGGCGGGACAGATGAACACTGAAGCTTTCTTT.

The gene calls are TRBV30 and TRBJ1-1; maybe TRBD1 (5 bases). The germline V gene has CDR1 GTSNPN and CDR2 SVGIG (reference sequence). V gave up 5 bases and J gave up 4 bases, with 11 bases separating them. The CDR3 is 12 amino acids. CDR3 sequence reads: CAWSGWSTEAFF. In DNA form, the CDR3 reads TGTGCCTGGTCAGGGTGGAGCACTGAAGCTTTCTTT.

The chain couples TRBV6-5 to TRBJ1-5; D perhaps matches TRBD1 (6 bases). Trimming cost V 3 bases and J 0 bases, with 9 bases left between them. This CDR3 comprises 15 residues. Germline V gene lookup returns CDR1 MNHEY and CDR2 SVGAGI. The CDR3 protein is CASSYRQDSNQPQHF. CDR3 DNA: TGTGCCAGCAGTTATAGACAGGATAGCAATCAGCCCCAGCATTTT.

This clone was found once. The chain is built from TRBV30 and TRBJ1-2; TRBD1 aligns across 11 bases. The germline V gene encodes CDR1 GTSNPN and CDR2 SVGIG (reference sequence). The junction had 6 bases not matched to a gene; V was cut back by 5 bases and J by 4 bases. This CDR3 has 14 residues. In nucleotides, the CDR3 is TGTGCCTGGGTGGGACAGGGGGGCCTCTATGGCTACACCTTC. Its protein is CAWVGQGGLYGYTF.

This clone occurred once. The rearrangement joins TRBV5-1 to TRBJ2-3, with 14 bases lining up with TRBD2. V lost 4 bases and J lost 2; bases outside the gene matches: 15. The CDR3 has 20 residues. Per germline, CDR1 SGHRS and CDR2 YFSETQ. CDR3 nucleotides: TGCGCCAGCAGCCTAGCCGGGACTAGCGGGGGCCCCATATTCACAGATACGCAGTATTTT. Translating it yields CASSLAGTSGGPIFTDTQYF.

This rearrangement joins TRBV9 to TRBJ2-2, with TRBD1 matching over 9 bases. Germline loops: CDR1 SGDLS, CDR2 YYNGEE. This CDR3 comprises 17 residues. The trim removed 0 bases at V and 2 bases at J, leaving 5 bases unmatched. The CDR3 spells CASSVVRDRANTGELFF. The DNA of the CDR3 is TGTGCCAGCAGCGTAGTTCGGGACAGGGCCAACACCGGGGAGCTGTTTTTT. Full variable domain (remainder filled in from reference TRBV9 and TRBJ2-2): DSGVTQTPKHLITATGQRVTLRCSPRSGDLSVYWYQQSLDQGLQFLIQYYNGEERAKGNILERFSAQQFPDLHSELNLSSLELGDSALYFCASSVVRDRANTGELFFGEGSRLTVL.

This sequence joins TRBV28 and TRBJ2-7; D perhaps matches TRBD1 (5 bases). Trimming took 7 bases from V and 2 from J, leaving 12 bases between them. Germline CDR1 is MDHEN and CDR2 is SYDVKM. The CDR3 covers 13 residues. The CDR3 bases are TGTGCCAGCAAAAGGGGATCCACCTACGAGCAGTACGTC. Translation gives CASKRGSTYEQYV.

This clone was recorded a few times. The genes are TRBV28 and TRBJ1-2, with 8 bases lining up with TRBD1. The J segment lost 5 bases and the V segment lost 4 bases, leaving 12 bases of the junction unmatched. CDR1 is MDHEN and CDR2 is SYDVKM in the germline V gene. This CDR3 spans 16 amino acids. This chain's CDR3 is CASSSPDRVGSYGYTF. CDR3 sequence (DNA): TGTGCCAGCAGTTCCCCGGACAGGGTGGGATCTTATGGCTACACCTTC.

This clone was seen more than once but under ten times. The J gene is TRBJ2-7, the V gene TRBV5-4; 13 bases are shared with TRBD2. The germline gives CDR1 SGHNT, CDR2 YYREEE (reference sequence). The length of the CDR3 is 15 residues. Germline trimming cut 4 bases from V and 4 bases from J; bases unmatched to any gene: 5. The chain's CDR3 is CASSPGTSGEYEQYF. The CDR3 coding sequence is TGTGCCAGCAGCCCCGGGACTAGCGGGGAGTACGAGCAGTACTTC. The full variable domain, its missing parts supplied by reference TRBV5-4 and TRBJ2-7, is ETGVTQSPTHLIKTRGQQVTLRCSSQSGHNTVSWYQQALGQGPQFIFQYYREEENGRGNFPPRFSGLQFPNYSSELNVNALELDDSALYLCASSPGTSGEYEQYFGPGTRLTVT.

The chain links TRBV5-5 to TRBJ2-3; 7 bases agree with TRBD2. V lost 4 bases and J lost 0; bases outside the gene matches: 5. This CDR3 has 15 amino acids. The germline CDR1 and CDR2 sequences are SGHKS and YYEKEE (reference sequence). CDR3 DNA sequence: TGTGCCAGCAGCCTCCCAGCGGGGAGCACAGATACGCAGTATTTT. Translated: CASSLPAGSTDTQYF. The full variable domain, with the rest looked up from reference TRBV5-5 and TRBJ2-3, is DAGVTQSPTHLIKTRGQQVTLRCSPISGHKSVSWYQQVLGQGPQFIFQYYEKEERGRGNFPDRFSARQFPNYSSELNVNALLLGDSALYLCASSLPAGSTDTQYFGPGTRLTVL.

V gene TRBV10-3 combines with J gene TRBJ2-7, with 9 bases fitting TRBD1. Germline loops: CDR1 ENHRY, CDR2 SYGVKD. Germline trimming cut 8 bases from V and 5 bases from J; bases unmatched to any gene: 13. The CDR3 covers 15 residues. The CDR3: CAISRSGQGMNEQYV. CDR3 sequence (DNA): TGTGCCATCTCCCGTTCGGGACAGGGCATGAACGAGCAGTACGTC.

The rearrangement uses TRBV28 and TRBJ1-6; no clear D gene. The CDR3 has 13 amino acids. V gave up 9 bases and J gave up 4 bases, with 10 bases separating them. The germline CDR1 and CDR2 sequences are MDHEN and SYDVKM. The CDR3 loop is CASNRYYNSPLHF. The CDR3 bases are TGTGCCAGTAATAGGTATTATAATTCACCCCTCCACTTT.

The CDR3 spells CASTTLGAYSGNTIYF. As DNA, the CDR3 is TGTGCCAGCACCACTTTGGGGGCCTACTCTGGAAACACCATATATTTT. The chain joins TRBV2 to TRBJ1-3, with D perhaps matching TRBD1 (6 bases). The CDR3 is 16 residues long. Germline V lookup: CDR1 SNHLY, CDR2 FYNNEI. V lost 7 bases and J 0 bases, leaving 16 bases between the germline ends.

The CDR3 DNA sequence: TGTGCCAGCAGTTACTCGATTAGCAATCAGCCCCAGCATTTT. Protein: CASSYSISNQPQHF. The chain links TRBV6-5 to TRBJ1-5; D gene uncertain. CDR1 MNHEY and CDR2 SVGAGI come from the germline V gene. This CDR3 region has 14 residues. Trimming shortened V by 0 bases and J by 0 bases, and 3 bases separated the two germline ends.